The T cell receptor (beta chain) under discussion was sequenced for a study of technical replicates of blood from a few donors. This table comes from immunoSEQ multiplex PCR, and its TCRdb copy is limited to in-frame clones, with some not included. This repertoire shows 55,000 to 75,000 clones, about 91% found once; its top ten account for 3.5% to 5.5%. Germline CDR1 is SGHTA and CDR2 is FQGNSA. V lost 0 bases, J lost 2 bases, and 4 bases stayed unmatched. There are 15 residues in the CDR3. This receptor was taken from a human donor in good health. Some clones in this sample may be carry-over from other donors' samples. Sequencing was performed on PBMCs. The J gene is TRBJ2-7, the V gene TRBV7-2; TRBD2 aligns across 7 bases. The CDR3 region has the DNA TGTGCCAGCAGCTTAGCGGGAGGGCCCGCCTACGAGCAGTACTTC. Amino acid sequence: CASSLAGGPAYEQYF.